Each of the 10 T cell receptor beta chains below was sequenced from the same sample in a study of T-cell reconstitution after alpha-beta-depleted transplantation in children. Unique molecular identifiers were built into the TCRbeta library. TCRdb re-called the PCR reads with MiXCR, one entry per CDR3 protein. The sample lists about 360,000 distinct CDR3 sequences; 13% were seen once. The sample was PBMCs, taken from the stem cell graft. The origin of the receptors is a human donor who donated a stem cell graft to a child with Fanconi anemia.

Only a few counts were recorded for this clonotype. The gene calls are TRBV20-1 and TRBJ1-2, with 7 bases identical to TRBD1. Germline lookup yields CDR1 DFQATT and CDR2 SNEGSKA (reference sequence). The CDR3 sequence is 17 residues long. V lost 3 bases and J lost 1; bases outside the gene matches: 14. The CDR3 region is CSARSPGRGRLNYGYTF. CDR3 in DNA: TGCAGTGCTAGGTCCCCGGGGAGGGGGCGACTTAACTATGGCTACACCTTC.

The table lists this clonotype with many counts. The CDR3 DNA follows: TGTGCCATCAGTGAGGACAGGGGGAATCAGCCCCAGCATTTT. The encoded protein is CAISEDRGNQPQHF. The chain links TRBV10-3 to TRBJ1-5; TRBD1 matches at 9 bases. Germline-derived CDR1 and CDR2 are ENHRY and SYGVKD. The J segment lost 4 bases and the V segment lost 2 bases, leaving 0 bases of the junction unmatched. This CDR3 contains 14 residues.

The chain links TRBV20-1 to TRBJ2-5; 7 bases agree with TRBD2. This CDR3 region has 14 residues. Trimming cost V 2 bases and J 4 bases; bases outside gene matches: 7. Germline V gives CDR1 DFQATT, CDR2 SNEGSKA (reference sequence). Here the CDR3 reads CSARKGRVSETQYF. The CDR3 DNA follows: TGCAGTGCTAGAAAAGGGAGGGTCTCAGAGACCCAGTACTTC.

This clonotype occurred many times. The CDR3 DNA follows: TGTGCCAGCAGCTTAGGGACAGGACCCTACAATGAGCAGTTCTTC. It translates to CASSLGTGPYNEQFF. This chain links TRBV7-2 with TRBJ2-1; 7 bases fit TRBD1. The trim removed 1 base at V and 2 bases at J, leaving 2 bases unmatched. This CDR3 is 15 amino acids long. Germline V gene sequence: CDR1 SGHTA, CDR2 FQGNSA.

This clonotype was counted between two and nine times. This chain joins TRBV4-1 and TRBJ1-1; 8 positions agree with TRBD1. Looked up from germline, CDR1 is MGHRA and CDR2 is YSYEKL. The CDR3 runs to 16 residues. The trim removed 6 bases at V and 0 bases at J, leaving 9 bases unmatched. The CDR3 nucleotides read TGCGCCAGCAGTCTCCGACAGGGGACCATGAACACTGAAGCTTTCTTT. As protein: CASSLRQGTMNTEAFF.

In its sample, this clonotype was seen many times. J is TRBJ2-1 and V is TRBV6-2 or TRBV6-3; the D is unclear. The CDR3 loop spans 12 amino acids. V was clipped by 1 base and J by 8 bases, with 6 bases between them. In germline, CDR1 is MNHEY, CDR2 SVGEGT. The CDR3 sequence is CASSYFGDEQFF. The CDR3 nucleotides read TGTGCCAGCAGTTACTTTGGGGATGAGCAGTTCTTC.

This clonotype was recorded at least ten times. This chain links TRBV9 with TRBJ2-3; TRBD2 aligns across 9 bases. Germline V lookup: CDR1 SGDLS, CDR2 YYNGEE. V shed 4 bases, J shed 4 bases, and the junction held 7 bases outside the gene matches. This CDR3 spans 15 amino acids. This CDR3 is CASSQPAGGPDTQYF. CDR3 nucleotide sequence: TGTGCCAGCAGCCAACCGGCGGGGGGGCCAGATACGCAGTATTTT.

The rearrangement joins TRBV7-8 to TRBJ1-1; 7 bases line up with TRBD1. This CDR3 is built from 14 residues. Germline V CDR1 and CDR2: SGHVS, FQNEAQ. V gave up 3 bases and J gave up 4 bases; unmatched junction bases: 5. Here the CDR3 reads CASSFRGIGTEAFF. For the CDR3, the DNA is TGTGCCAGCAGCTTCAGGGGGATTGGCACTGAAGCTTTCTTT. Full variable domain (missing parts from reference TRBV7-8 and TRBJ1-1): GAGVSQSPRYKVAKRGQDVALRCDPISGHVSLFWYQQALGQGPEFLTYFQNEAQLDKSGLPSDRFFAERPEGSVSTLKIQRTQQEDSAVYLCASSFRGIGTEAFFGQGTRLTVV.

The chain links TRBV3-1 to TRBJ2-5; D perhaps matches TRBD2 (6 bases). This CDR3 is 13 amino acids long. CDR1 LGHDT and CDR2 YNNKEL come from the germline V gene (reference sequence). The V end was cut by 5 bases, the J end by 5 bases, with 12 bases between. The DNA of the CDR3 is TGTGCCAGCAGCTCTCCACGGGGGGAGACCCAGTACTTC. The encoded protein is CASSSPRGETQYF.

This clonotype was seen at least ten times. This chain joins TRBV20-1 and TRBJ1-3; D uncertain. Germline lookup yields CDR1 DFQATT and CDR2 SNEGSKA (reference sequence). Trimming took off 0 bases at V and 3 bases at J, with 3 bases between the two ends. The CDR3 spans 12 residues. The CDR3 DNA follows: TGCAGTGCTAGAGAGGGTGGAAACACCATATATTTT. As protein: CSAREGGNTIYF.